Listed here are 7 T cell receptor beta chains from one sample, sequenced in a study of CD8 T cells in ankylosing spondylitis. No cognate antigen is known for these TCRs. Study-level points and caveats: It appeared that ankylosing spondylitis blood was characterized by a TCR beta motif of roughly 8 highly homologous variants.

TCRdb itself ran the 5' RACE reads through MiXCR, one entry per CDR3 protein. This table has 250,000 to 350,000 distinct CDR3 sequences, 7% to 9% appearing once. Sequenced sample: blood, either unsorted or a sorted T cell fraction (not recorded which). These receptors all come from a male donor with ankylosing spondylitis.

In this sample, this clonotype turned up once. The J gene is TRBJ2-7, the V gene TRBV9, with 11 bases aligning to TRBD2. Germline CDR1 and CDR2: SGDLS and YYNGEE. Losses at the gene ends were 3 bases for V and 4 bases for J; bases not matched to a gene: 6. The CDR3 loop spans 15 amino acids. CDR3 sequence (DNA): TGTGCCAGCAGCGCAAGAGGGACTAGCGGTTACGAGCAGTACTTC. It specifies CASSARGTSGYEQYF.

This clonotype was counted a few times. The rearrangement joins TRBV6-2 or TRBV6-3 to TRBJ1-2; D not resolved. Germline CDR1 and CDR2: MNHEY and SVGEGT. The CDR3 sequence is 13 residues long. V was shortened by 6 bases and J by 7 bases, with 15 bases between the two germline ends. The CDR3 is CASSHGDISGYTF. Here the CDR3 DNA reads TGTGCCAGCAGCCACGGGGATATTAGTGGCTACACCTTC.

This clonotype was counted only a few times. The chain carries TRBV20-1 and TRBJ1-4; TRBD1 matches at 9 bases. Germline CDR1 reads DFQATT; CDR2 reads SNEGSKA (reference sequence). CDR3 length equals 13 residues. The CDR3 is CSPSGTGNEKLFF. Here the CDR3 DNA reads TGCAGCCCTTCCGGGACAGGGAACGAAAAACTGTTTTTT.

This clonotype has at least ten counts. The chain links TRBV5-1 to TRBJ2-1, with TRBD2 identical over 11 bases. Trimming removed 4 bases from V and 5 bases from J; junction bases left unmatched: 5. In germline, CDR1 is SGHRS, CDR2 YFSETQ. The CDR3 has 15 amino acids. CDR3 sequence: CASSLSGRVHNEQFF. CDR3 bases: TGCGCCAGCAGCCTTAGCGGGAGGGTACACAATGAGCAGTTCTTC.

CDR3 in amino acids: CASSNPGPGGHNEQFF. In DNA form, the CDR3 reads TGTGCCAGCTCAAACCCGGGACCTGGGGGGCACAATGAGCAGTTCTTC. The V gene is TRBV18, the J gene TRBJ2-1, with D possibly called TRBD1 or TRBD2 (6 bases each). V was trimmed by 5 bases and J by 5 bases, leaving 19 bases between them. The CDR3 has 16 amino acids. Germline loops: CDR1 KGHSH, CDR2 LQKENI.

This clonotype was observed a few times. This chain uses TRBV6-4 with TRBJ2-1; D is undetermined. This CDR3 spans 12 amino acids. CDR1 MRHNA and CDR2 SNTAGT come from the germline V gene. The ends were cut back, 6 bases at V and 12 bases at J, with 15 bases in the middle. The CDR3 nucleotides are TGTGCCAGCAGCGGAGCCCTCGGGCCGCAGTTCTTC. As protein: CASSGALGPQFF.

The rearrangement joins TRBV15 to TRBJ2-7; D is possibly TRBD2 (5 bases). This CDR3 contains 14 residues. Germline V CDR1 and CDR2: LNHNV, YYDKDF (reference sequence). Trimming took off 4 bases at V and 1 base at J, with 11 bases between the two ends. CDR3 DNA sequence: TGTGCCACCAGCACCGGGGTACGATCCTACGAGCAGTACTTC. Protein: CATSTGVRSYEQYF.